This T cell receptor (beta chain) originates from a study of OX40 agonist ivuxolimab in advanced cancers. Broadly, across the study: Ivuxolimab was a fully human IgG2 agonistic monoclonal antibody targeting the costimulatory receptor OX40 (CD134). Of the 50 or so patients in dose escalation, around 19 had hepatocellular carcinoma, approximately 15 had melanoma, 9 had renal cell carcinoma and 9 had head and neck cancer. Peripheral TCRbeta sequencing aimed to test whether ivuxolimab altered TCR sequence diversity and caused clonal T-cell expansion. Intravenous ivuxolimab was administered to patients every 2 weeks at six dose levels: 0.01, 0.1, 0.3, 1.5, 3 and 10 mg/kg. In the dose-escalation cohort, around 80% of patients were male, and the mean age was around 60 years with a range of roughly 20 to 80. Three dose-escalation patients achieved partial responses, one with hepatocellular carcinoma and two with cutaneous melanoma. Prior anti-PD-1, anti-PD-L1 or anti-CTLA-4 therapy was permitted, and checkpoint inhibitors had been received by less than 45% of dose-escalation patients. The paper covers the monotherapy dose-escalation part of the phase I ivuxolimab trial, which included N ≈ 52 patients. General findings and caveats noted by the study authors: Low levels of normalized T-cell clonal expansion were also seen in some patients who did not respond. Antigen specificity was not determined for the clonally expanded peripheral T cells. In partial responders in the 0.1-3.0 mg/kg groups, normalized peripheral clonal expansion was found to be among the lowest, especially among CD8+ T cells. At doses of 0.1 to 3.0 mg/kg, clonal expansion of both CD4+ and CD8+ T cells in blood was seen between baseline and week 6. After ivuxolimab, expanded clones were on average more numerous among CD8+ T cells than among CD4+ T cells.

V lost 3 bases and J lost 3 bases, and the count of bases not matched to a germline gene is 7. The CDR3 sequence holds 15 residues, the cysteine and phenylalanine included. Only the CDR3 region is kept as DNA, spanning 45 bases read in frame from base 1. CDR1 and CDR2, per the germline V gene, are KGHSH and LQKENI. The trial excluded patients who had a history of autoimmune disease or who were on systemic immunosuppression. Peripheral blood for TCR sequencing was collected from all dose cohorts at baseline, on cycle 4 day 1, and on cycle 7 day 1. Samples came from an open-label, multicenter, first-in-human phase I dose-escalation trial of ivuxolimab. Adults with locally advanced or metastatic melanoma, renal cell carcinoma, hepatocellular carcinoma or head and neck squamous cell carcinoma were enrolled in the trial. Before TCR sequencing, CD4+ T cells and CD8+ T cells from peripheral blood were sorted into separate populations.

As regards this clone: The antigen it recognizes is unknown. Base quality data are lacking; no much larger clone is found one base away.

Genomic DNA was extracted from sorted cells for sequencing of the TCRbeta CDR3 region. TCRbeta CDR3 regions were sequenced using the immunoSEQ Assay. What TCRdb holds here is the immuneACCESS table cut down to in-frame rearrangements. Part of the clones is not present; checked against another copy, under half of the missing clones reflect an unresolved V gene, and the others are unexplained. Within this sample are approximately 77,000 clones, with around 90% of them counted one time only. The ten largest clones take up 1.5% to 2% of the sample. The rearrangement joined TRBV18 to TRBJ2-7; TRBD2 agrees with 8 junctional bases. Sequenced material: CD4+ or CD8+ T cells sorted from blood, taken in a trial of the OX40 agonist ivuxolimab. This receptor was taken from an adult with an advanced solid tumor such as melanoma, head and neck, liver or kidney cancer. CDR3 reads: CASSPIPLADYEQYF. The nucleotide sequence reads TGTGCCAGCTCACCTATCCCACTAGCGGACTACGAGCAGTACTTC.